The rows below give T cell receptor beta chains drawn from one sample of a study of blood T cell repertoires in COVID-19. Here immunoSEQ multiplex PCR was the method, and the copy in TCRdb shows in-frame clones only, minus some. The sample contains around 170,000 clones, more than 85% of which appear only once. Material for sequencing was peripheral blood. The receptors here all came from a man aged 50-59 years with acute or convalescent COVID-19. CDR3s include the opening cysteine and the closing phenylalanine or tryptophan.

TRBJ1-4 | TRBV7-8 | CASSYTGGEKLFF
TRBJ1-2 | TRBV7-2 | CASSTTGGSGYTF
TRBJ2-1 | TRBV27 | CASSFGGGTYNEQFF
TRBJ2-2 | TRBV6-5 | CASSYGTGEDTGELFF
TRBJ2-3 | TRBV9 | CASSVEGRTDTQYF
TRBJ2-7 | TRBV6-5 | CARTRQTGSYEQYF
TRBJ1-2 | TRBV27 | CASSLSGVNYGYTF
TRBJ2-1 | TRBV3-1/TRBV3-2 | CASSLLDRPGQFF
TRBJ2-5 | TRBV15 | CATSRDSTVQETQYF
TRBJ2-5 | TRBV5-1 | CASTRGSQETQYF
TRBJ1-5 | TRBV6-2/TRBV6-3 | CASSYIGRGRPQHF
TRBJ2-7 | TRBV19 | CASSLGQRYEQYF
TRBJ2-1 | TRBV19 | CASSPSDTYNEQFF
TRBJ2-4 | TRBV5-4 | CASSSNYRLGAKNIQYF
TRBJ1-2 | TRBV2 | CASRPRGGPNYGYTF
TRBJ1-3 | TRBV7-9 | CASSWGTGSGNTIYF
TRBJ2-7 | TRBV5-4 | CASSLVSRVRYEQYF
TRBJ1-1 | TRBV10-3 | CAISERSLRGPNTEAFF
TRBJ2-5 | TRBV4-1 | CASSQDYGGQAQETQYF
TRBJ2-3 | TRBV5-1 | CASSSDWSSTDTQYF
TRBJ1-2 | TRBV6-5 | CASSYRQHVYSDGYTF
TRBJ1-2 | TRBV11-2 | CASSLDRGAYGYTF
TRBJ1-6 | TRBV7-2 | CASSSQGGGGNSPLHF
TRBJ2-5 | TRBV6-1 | CASSERTGEETQYF
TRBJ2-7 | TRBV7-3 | CASSLRSGSVYEQYF
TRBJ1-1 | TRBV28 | CASSLIAPQGRAFF
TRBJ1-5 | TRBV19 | CASRGQGNQPQHF
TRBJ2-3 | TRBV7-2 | CASSNRLAGADTQYF
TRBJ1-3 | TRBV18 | CASSPEGDPGNTIYF
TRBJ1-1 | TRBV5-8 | CASSHNGGTEAFF
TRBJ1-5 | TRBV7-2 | CASSTSGTGGSNQPQHF
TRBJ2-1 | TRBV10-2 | CASSDARKRGAGNEQFF
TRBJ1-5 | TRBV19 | CASSGVDREGQPQHF
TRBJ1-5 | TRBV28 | CASSASNQPQHF
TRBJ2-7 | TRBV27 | CASSLSLANSYEQYF
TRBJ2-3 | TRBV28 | CASSLREREWGTDTQYF
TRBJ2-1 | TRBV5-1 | CASGWAGTYNEQFF